This record concerns one T cell receptor (beta chain) sequence. Its antigen remains unknown. Profiled with immunoSEQ multiplex PCR; TCRdb holds only in-frame clones, not every one. The data show about 480,000 clones, roughly 87% seen once. This record belongs to a study of Ad26.COV2.S vaccination and SARS-CoV-2 variants. Specified treatment: some 20 received Ad26.COV2.S at low or high dose, single or two shots; about 5 received placebo; per-sample allocation not given. Day 63 after the first vaccine or placebo injection was the time point for sampling. Findings of the study overall: Spike-specific responses of CD8+ and CD4+ T cells were reported to display substantial breadth after vaccination.

The sample was peripheral blood, taken in a trial of Ad26.COV2.S vaccine versus placebo. The receptor comes from a person between 18 and 59 years old who received the Ad26.COV2.S COVID-19 vaccine or a placebo.

In nucleotides, the CDR3 is TGTGCAAGCAGGCGGGACAAAGAATACGAGCAGTACTTC. Translated: CASRRDKEYEQYF. This chain joins TRBV21-1 and TRBJ2-7. TRBV21-1 is noted as a pseudogene. The CDR3 sequence is 13 residues long.